These T cell receptor beta chains were read from a single sample in a study of T-cell memory formation after mild COVID-19. TCRdb independently ran MiXCR on the 5' RACE reads; one entry per CDR3 protein. The sample contains under 300,000 distinct CDR3 sequences, about 20% of which appear only once. The sample taken for sequencing was PBMCs or a T cell subset sorted from them (not recorded which). The receptors originated from a man aged 18-30 years who had mild COVID-19 (a few samples of this study predate the infection). Cell type and time point are not known. Both conserved end residues are part of each CDR3. D genes are given only for firm matches. Size is stated for part of the rows, as once, few or many counts, or as a class when the clone is expanded.

many,TRBD1,TRBJ2-5,TRBV4-3,CASSQGQGYQETQYF,TGCGCCAGCAGCCAAGGACAGGGGTACCAAGAGACCCAGTACTTC
NA,NA,TRBJ1-1,TRBV24-1,CATASTLF,TGTGCCACCGCCTCGACTTTATTT
many,NA,TRBJ2-1,TRBV20-1,CSARRPSGNEQFF,TGCAGTGCCCGCCGGCCCTCGGGAAATGAGCAGTTCTTC
NA,TRBD2,TRBJ2-2,TRBV7-2,CASSLMLAGATNTGELFF,TGTGCCAGCAGCTTAATGCTAGCGGGGGCGACGAACACCGGGGAGCTGTTTTTT
NA,NA,TRBJ2-1,TRBV5-1,CASSPRQAHNEQFF,TGCGCCAGCAGCCCTAGACAGGCCCACAATGAGCAGTTCTTC
few,TRBD1,TRBJ2-1,TRBV7-2,CASSLPTGSEEQFF,TGTGCCAGCAGCCTCCCGACAGGGTCGGAGGAGCAGTTCTTC
NA,NA,TRBJ1-2,TRBV4-2,CASSQELETYNGYTF,TGTGCCAGCAGCCAAGAATTAGAGACCTATAATGGCTACACCTTC
NA,NA,TRBJ1-2,TRBV12-3/TRBV12-4,CASRGTGYSYGYTF,TGTGCCAGCAGGGGAACAGGGTATAGCTATGGCTACACCTTC
few,NA,TRBJ2-7,TRBV20-1,CSARSRVKAYEQYF,TGCAGTGCTAGGAGTCGGGTAAAGGCCTACGAGCAGTACTTC
few,NA,TRBJ2-1,TRBV29-1,CSGRPSGFNEQFF,TGCAGCGGGCGACCGAGTGGTTTCAATGAGCAGTTCTTC
few,NA,TRBJ2-7,TRBV13,CASSSIRGGEQYF,TGTGCCAGCAGCTCGATTCGGGGCGGCGAGCAGTACTTC
NA,TRBD2,TRBJ2-7,TRBV29-1,CSVWGLAGPPGEQYF,TGCAGCGTGTGGGGACTAGCGGGCCCCCCGGGGGAGCAGTACTTC
few,NA,TRBJ2-4,TRBV14,CASSQGGWDQYF,TGTGCCAGCAGCCAAGGAGGGTGGGATCAGTACTTC
NA,TRBD2,TRBJ2-5,TRBV5-1,CASSLGPSGQETQYF,TGCGCCAGCAGCTTGGGTCCTAGCGGACAAGAGACCCAGTACTTC
many,NA,TRBJ2-5,TRBV6-5,CASSSSGETQYF,TGTGCCAGCAGCTCCTCCGGGGAGACCCAGTACTTC
many,NA,TRBJ2-3,TRBV7-3,CASSLKRFPDTQYF,TGTGCCAGCAGCTTAAAACGGTTCCCAGATACGCAGTATTTT
NA,NA,TRBJ2-5,TRBV20-1,CSANRVGETQYF,TGCAGTGCCAACAGGGTGGGGGAGACCCAGTACTTC
few,TRBD2,TRBJ2-1,TRBV7-9,CASSPRRGGSSYNEQFF,TGTGCCAGCAGCCCCCGCCGGGGGGGTAGCTCCTACAATGAGCAGTTCTTC
few,NA,TRBJ2-5,TRBV10-3,CAIGRQETQYF,TGTGCCATCGGGAGGCAAGAGACCCAGTACTTC
few,NA,TRBJ2-5,TRBV7-6,CASSYGARQQETQYF,TGTGCCAGCAGCTACGGGGCGCGACAACAAGAGACCCAGTACTTC
many,NA,TRBJ1-5,TRBV18,CASSPRTDVSQHF,TGTGCCAGCTCACCTAGGACGGACGTGTCCCAGCATTTT
many,NA,TRBJ1-1,TRBV9,CASSVDGHGNTEAFF,TGTGCCAGCAGCGTGGACGGGCATGGGAACACTGAAGCTTTCTTT
few,NA,TRBJ1-6,TRBV7-8,CASSFPRGKYNSPLHF,TGTGCCAGCAGCTTCCCGCGGGGAAAGTATAATTCACCCCTCCACTTT
few,NA,TRBJ1-5,TRBV12-3/TRBV12-4,CASSFTGWKPQHF,TGTGCCAGCAGTTTCACAGGGTGGAAGCCCCAGCATTTT
few,NA,TRBJ2-7,TRBV7-2,CASSSRDTSYEQYF,TGTGCCAGCAGCTCCCGGGACACCTCCTACGAGCAGTACTTC
NA,TRBD2,TRBJ2-7,TRBV6-6,CASSYRAGGPYEQYF,TGTGCCAGCAGTTACAGGGCGGGGGGTCCCTACGAGCAGTACTTC
NA,TRBD2,TRBJ2-7,TRBV15,CATSSPGGRHSYEQYF,TGTGCCACCAGCAGCCCGGGGGGTCGTCACTCCTACGAGCAGTACTTC
NA,NA,TRBJ1-2,TRBV20-1,CSARDYISGYTF,TGCAGTGCTAGAGACTATATAAGTGGCTACACCTTC
NA,NA,TRBJ2-5,TRBV28,CASSGTGLGETQYF,TGTGCCAGCAGTGGGACTGGGTTAGGGGAGACCCAGTACTTC
NA,TRBD1,TRBJ2-7,TRBV7-8,CASSLGTRDRVYEQYF,TGTGCCAGCAGCTTAGGGACCCGGGACAGGGTGTACGAGCAGTACTTC
NA,NA,TRBJ1-4,TRBV20-1,CSARGITGYNEKLFF,TGCAGTGCTAGAGGGATAACAGGGTATAATGAAAAACTGTTTTTT
NA,NA,TRBJ2-3,TRBV20-1,CSANPGRKDTQYF,TGCAGTGCCAATCCAGGGCGAAAAGATACGCAGTATTTT
few,NA,TRBJ2-7,TRBV6-6,CASSNPGHLYEQYF,TGTGCCAGCAGTAACCCGGGACACCTATACGAGCAGTACTTC
NA,NA,TRBJ1-6,TRBV10-3,CASSHQVNPYSPLHF,TGTGCCAGCTCGCATCAGGTTAATCCATATTCACCCCTCCACTTT
NA,NA,TRBJ1-5,TRBV6-1,CASSEQGLNQPQHF,TGTGCCAGCAGTGAGCAGGGCCTCAATCAGCCCCAGCATTTT
few,NA,TRBJ2-7,TRBV11-2,CASSLDWAELSEQYF,TGTGCCAGCAGCTTGGACTGGGCCGAACTGTCGGAGCAGTACTTC
few,NA,TRBJ2-4,TRBV6-2/TRBV6-3,CASSRQENIQYF,TGTGCCAGCAGTCGACAGGAAAACATTCAGTACTTC
NA,NA,TRBJ1-4,TRBV7-6,CASSNYVEKLFF,TGTGCCAGCAGCAATTACGTAGAAAAACTGTTTTTT
few,NA,TRBJ2-5,TRBV7-2,CASSLALLGRAQYF,TGTGCCAGCAGCTTAGCGCTGTTAGGAAGGGCCCAGTACTTC
NA,NA,TRBJ2-7,TRBV5-1,CASSPFSASYEQYF,TGCGCCAGCAGCCCTTTCTCGGCCTCCTACGAGCAGTACTTC
few,NA,TRBJ1-4,TRBV7-9,CASSLAVQENEKLFF,TGTGCCAGCAGCTTAGCTGTCCAAGAGAATGAAAAACTGTTTTTT